This T cell receptor (beta chain) was retrieved from a study of blood T cell repertoires in COVID-19. This CDR3 contains 13 residues. Per germline, CDR1 ENHRY and CDR2 SYGVKD. V was pared by 10 bases and J by 0 bases, with 13 bases between. Authors' processing steps: Estimates of nucleated cell counts were drawn from the amplification of reference gene primers. Data came from immunoSEQ multiplex PCR; TCRdb stores just in-frame clones and leaves some out. V and J calls and clone size are given by that table; D and trimming were obtained from the DNA. The data contain some 58,000 clones, about 90% of them seen just once; the ten biggest clones take up around 3.2%.

Sequencing used peripheral blood. V usage is TRBV10-3 and J usage is TRBJ2-7, with D possibly TRBD1 on 5 matching bases. This clonotype originated in a human donor in a cohort sampled during active COVID-19. The DNA for the CDR3 is TGTGCCACCTCGACAGCCGTCTCCTACGAGCAGTACTTC. Encoded protein: CATSTAVSYEQYF.